This TCR beta chain was retrieved from a study of Graves' ophthalmopathy and Graves' hyperthyroidism (dated by TCRdb to 2016 to 2019). As for the study more broadly: Hyperthyroidism was considered stable if no progression to ophthalmopathy occurred within 18 months of follow-up. The study used signatures of the TCR beta repertoire to tell Graves' ophthalmopathy apart from Graves' hyperthyroidism and to predict which patients would progress to ophthalmopathy. In total, approximately 130 blood samples were TCR-sequenced: approximately 40 ophthalmopathy, approximately 80 hyperthyroidism and roughly 17 hyperthyroidism-to-ophthalmopathy patients. To explore V-J signatures distinguishing ophthalmopathy from hyperthyroidism, a discovery set of about 99 patients (about 44 ophthalmopathy, 55 to 60 stable hyperthyroidism) was enrolled. An independent validation cohort comprised 18 hyperthyroidism patients and 15 to 17 patients who later progressed from hyperthyroidism to ophthalmopathy. In roughly six hyperthyroidism patients, the T-cell repertoires found in thyroid tissue were compared with those found in blood. Once sampling was done, hyperthyroidism patients were given methimazole at a starting dose of 30 mg daily, while ophthalmopathy patients were given high-dose intravenous methylprednisolone.

The paper's findings and limits, for the study overall: No statistical method was used to set the sample size in advance, and the investigators knew which group each participant was assigned to. The 13-signature model separated ophthalmopathy from stable hyperthyroidism with 85% to 90% sensitivity and just under 84% specificity in cross-validation, and 80%/75% in the test set. In validation, the model predicted ophthalmopathy progression with about 70% sensitivity and roughly 72% specificity; roughly 11 predicted patients were CT-confirmed with GO in a median of 6.5 months. Among expanded thyroid clonotypes with frequency above 0.001, most also showed up in blood, which suggests that blood repertoires may reflect the thyroid immune response.

CDR1 and CDR2 were assigned from the germline V gene as MNHEY and SVGAGI. Trimming leaves V shorter by 3 bases and J shorter by 10 bases, with the junction holding 6 bases beyond the gene matches. The CDR3 sequence holds 14 residues, the cysteine and phenylalanine included. The sequence is cut down to CDR3 DNA, 42 bases in frame from base 1. In its sample, this clonotype was seen many times. Its antigen is not yet known. The input lacks base qualities; no much larger clone sits a single base away. TCR beta CDR3 regions were amplified from RNA transcripts for repertoire sequencing. HTBI primers and the Qiagen OneStep RT-PCR kit were used in a first-round RT-PCR, which was followed by a second-round multiplex PCR, size selection and purification. Libraries were sequenced paired-end with 100 bp reads on an Illumina HiSeq2000. As for how the authors treated the data: Reads were processed with SOAPnuke, discarding reads with adapters, uncalled bases, mean Phred below 15, or no exact constant-primer or identifier match. High-quality paired reads were merged with COPE v1.2.5. Clonotypes were defined as unique nucleotide sequences and were aligned to IMGT TRB V, D and J references using MiTCR v1.1. Only V-J combinations with frequency above 0.0001 were analysed, covering 99% to 99.2% of repertoires. For each V-J combination, a TCR clonal expansion and chaos score was defined as F50 clonal expansion divided by the chaos observed in the TCRdist matrix. Welch's t-statistics and random forest were used to reduce features to about a dozen V-J combinations, which were fed into a naive Bayes classifier. The Morisita-Horn index was used to measure how similar the thyroid and blood repertoires were. Using fastp at Q25 and MiXCR, TCRdb reprocessed the public reads and kept productive beta chains. Each record represents a unique CDR3 protein, reported with the most common genes and DNA among its rows. The V and J calls were determined by TCRdb, not by the authors. Within this sample are roughly 1.1 million distinct CDR3 sequences, with about 38% of them counted one time only. The biggest ten clones account for 8.5% to 14% of the sample.

Hyperthyroidism patients were newly diagnosed, were aged 18 to 65 years, and had a disease duration under 2 months. Patients with other autoimmune diseases, uncontrolled infections, pregnancy or lactation were excluded. Diagnosis was based on clinical symptoms, serum thyroxine, TRAb, thyroid ultrasound and orbital computed tomography. Total RNA was extracted with Trizol reagent and quality-checked on an Agilent 2100 Bioanalyzer. The chain links TRBV6-5 with TRBJ1-6; 7 of the junction bases match TRBD1. The source is an adult man with Graves' hyperthyroidism. The source material was peripheral blood or thyroid tissue (not recorded which). In nucleotide form, the sequence is TGTGCCAGCAGTTATAAGGGGGCCTTCTCACCCCTCCACTTT. Its translation reads: CASSYKGAFSPLHF.